The clone carrying this T cell receptor beta chain has more than one count but fewer than ten. This sample was taken from a study of identical twins. Donors were all healthy Caucasians. From the 5' RACE reads, TCRdb called clonotypes with MiXCR, one entry per CDR3 protein. The sample includes a few hundred thousand distinct CDR3 sequences, roughly 15% of them seen just once. The same data also went into a second study, on yellow fever vaccine responses in identical twins. This second study notes: Among the twins, the vaccine T cell response reportedly seemed partly convergent and partly personalized.

The sample comprised CD4+ T cells sorted from blood. This sequence was found in a woman aged 18-30 years in good health.

The CDR3 DNA reads TGTGCCAGCAGCCGAAAGGGACAGGGTTATACCGGGGAGCTGTTTTTT. Translated: CASSRKGQGYTGELFF. The chain couples TRBV14 to TRBJ2-2; the match to TRBD1 covers 9 bases. The CDR3 has 16 amino acids. The germline V gene encodes CDR1 SGHDN and CDR2 FVKESK. Germline trimming cut 4 bases from V and 5 bases from J; bases unmatched to any gene: 8.